The entry that follows covers one T cell receptor beta chain sequence. Its target is unknown. This CDR3 contains 14 residues. V was cut by 2 bases and J by 2 bases, with 7 bases left in between. The germline V gene has CDR1 SGHKS and CDR2 YYEKEE (reference sequence). These data are taken from a study of T cell responses to AZD1222 COVID-19 vaccine. Study background: Researchers grouped second doses given at about 4 or about 12 weeks into one pool. Study findings and constraints: CD4 TCRs linked to vaccination spanned spike, dominating at 160-218 and 743-854. Without day 14 samples, only post-peak T cell repertoires were studied. The study reported that nearly half of spike-specific TCRs target unmutated variant regions.

Profiled with immunoSEQ multiplex PCR; TCRdb holds only in-frame clones, not every one. The profile shows around 95,000 clones, around nine tenths of them singletons. This clonotype originated in an adult in good health. Sequencing was performed on peripheral blood, taken on day 0 of AZD1222 vaccination. The rearrangement joins TRBV5-5 to TRBJ1-4; no clear D. The CDR3 spells CASSFWATNEKLFF. CDR3 sequence (DNA): TGTGCCAGCAGCTTTTGGGCCACTAATGAAAAACTGTTTTTT.